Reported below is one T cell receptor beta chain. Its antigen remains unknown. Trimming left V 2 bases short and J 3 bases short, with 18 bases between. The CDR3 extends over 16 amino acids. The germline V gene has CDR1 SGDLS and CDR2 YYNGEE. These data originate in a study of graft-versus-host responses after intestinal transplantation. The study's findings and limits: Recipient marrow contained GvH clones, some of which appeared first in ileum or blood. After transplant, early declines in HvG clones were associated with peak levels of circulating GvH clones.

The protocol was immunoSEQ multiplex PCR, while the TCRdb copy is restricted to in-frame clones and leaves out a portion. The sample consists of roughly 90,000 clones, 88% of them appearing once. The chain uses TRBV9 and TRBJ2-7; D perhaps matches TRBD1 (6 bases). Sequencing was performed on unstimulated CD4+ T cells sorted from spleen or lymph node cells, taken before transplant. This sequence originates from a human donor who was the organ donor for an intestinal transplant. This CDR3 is CASSVRGQSEVYEQYF. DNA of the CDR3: TGTGCCAGCAGCGTCCGAGGACAGTCCGAGGTCTACGAGCAGTACTTC.